A single sample gave rise to the 25 T cell receptor beta chains below, sequenced in a study of long-term antiretroviral therapy in people with HIV. The authors ran the immunoSEQ assay, v3.0, at survey level. The assay was immunoSEQ multiplex PCR, and TCRdb's table has in-frame clones only and misses some. This sample carries over 25,000 clones, roughly 88% of them seen once, and the ten largest clones take 3.5% to 5%. Sequenced here: unsorted PBMCs, sampled 0.5 years after starting antiretroviral therapy. The receptors shown here come from a young woman with HIV.

The CDR3: CASSVVTGGLPNYNEQFF. The CDR3 DNA is TGTGCCAGCAGCGTAGTGACTGGGGGACTACCGAACTACAATGAGCAGTTCTTC. The rearrangement joins TRBV9 to TRBJ2-1; 7 bases are shared with TRBD2. This CDR3 is 18 amino acids long. V was pared by 0 bases and J by 3 bases, with 12 bases of the junction left unmatched. Germline lookup yields CDR1 SGDLS and CDR2 YYNGEE.

The chain uses TRBV7-2 and TRBJ2-2; possible D gene TRBD2, 5 bases. Germline V gene sequence: CDR1 SGHTA, CDR2 FQGNSA. Trimming took 2 bases from V and 6 from J, leaving 16 bases between them. The CDR3 totals 16 residues. The CDR3 region is CASSLTRTSGAGELFF. The CDR3 region has the DNA TGTGCCAGCAGCTTAACTCGCACCAGCGGTGCCGGGGAGCTGTTTTTT.

V usage is TRBV12-5 and J usage is TRBJ1-1; perhaps TRBD1 as D (6 bases). This CDR3 has 13 residues. V lost 8 bases and J 1 base, leaving 11 bases between the germline ends. Germline V gives CDR1 LGHNT, CDR2 FRNRAP. CDR3 bases: TGTGCTAGTAGGGGGGTACCGAACACTGAAGCTTTCTTT. Translation: CASRGVPNTEAFF.

The chain is built from TRBV27 and TRBJ2-1; 10 positions agree with TRBD2. V was clipped by 4 bases and J by 7 bases; unmatched bases: 7. The CDR3 is 15 amino acids. Germline assignment: CDR1 MNHEY and CDR2 SMNVEV (reference sequence). CDR3 sequence reads: CASSWTSGMWNEQFF. The DNA of the CDR3 is TGTGCCAGCAGTTGGACTAGCGGAATGTGGAATGAGCAGTTCTTC.

The chain couples TRBV7-2 to TRBJ2-7, with 8 bases that match TRBD1. The CDR3 extends over 15 amino acids. J gave up 1 base and V 6 bases, and 8 bases lay outside the gene matches. Germline CDR1 SGHTA, CDR2 FQGNSA. The CDR3 spells CASSFGQGRSYEQYF. CDR3 nucleotide sequence: TGTGCCAGCAGTTTTGGACAGGGTAGGTCCTACGAGCAGTACTTC.

The gene calls are TRBV7-9 and TRBJ2-7; TRBD1 matches at 12 bases. Germline V gene data show CDR1 as SEHNR and CDR2 as FQNEAQ (reference sequence). This CDR3 is built from 15 residues. V shed 3 bases and J 3 bases; nucleotides not matched to a gene: 3. The CDR3 loop reads CASSFRDRGHYEQYF. CDR3 DNA sequence: TGTGCCAGCAGCTTCCGGGACAGGGGGCACTACGAGCAGTACTTC.

V gene TRBV7-2 combines with J gene TRBJ1-2; tentatively, D is TRBD1 (5 bases). In germline, CDR1 is SGHTA, CDR2 FQGNSA. The V end was cut by 5 bases, the J end by 7 bases, with 14 bases between. The CDR3 contains 13 residues. CDR3 DNA: TGTGCCAGCAGCCCGCCTGGGAGGGGTGGCTACACCTTC. It encodes CASSPPGRGGYTF. The full variable domain, its missing parts supplied by reference TRBV7-2 and TRBJ1-2, is GAGVSQSPSNKVTEKGKDVELRCDPISGHTALYWYRQSLGQGLEFLIYFQGNSAPDKSGLPSDRFSAERTGGSVSTLTIQRTQQEDSAVYLCASSPPGRGGYTFGSGTRLTVV.

The chain uses TRBV11-3 and TRBJ1-5; D perhaps matches TRBD1 (6 bases). This CDR3 region has 18 residues. The germline CDR1 and CDR2 sequences are SGHNT and YENEEA. V was trimmed by 1 base and J by 2 bases, leaving 18 bases between them. The DNA of the CDR3 is TGTGCCAGCAGCTTAGTAAAACAGGGTGGATGGTGCAATCAGCCCCAGCATTTT. Encoded protein: CASSLVKQGGWCNQPQHF.

The chain links TRBV7-3 to TRBJ2-5; 8 bases line up with TRBD2. The CDR3 covers 15 residues. V dropped 5 bases and J dropped 1; count of bases not matched to a gene: 6. Per the germline V gene, CDR1 is SGHTA and CDR2 is FQGTGA. This CDR3 reads CASSLDGRGQETQYF. The CDR3, as DNA: TGTGCCAGCAGCCTCGACGGGAGGGGCCAAGAGACCCAGTACTTC.

This sequence joins TRBV4-2 and TRBJ1-5; D not certain. The V end lost 5 bases, the J end lost 4 bases, and 12 bases lay between the germline ends. Germline loops: CDR1 LGHNA, CDR2 YNFKEQ. This CDR3 region has 14 residues. The CDR3: CASSVSGGNQPQHF. Written as DNA, the CDR3 is TGTGCCAGCAGCGTATCCGGAGGGAATCAGCCCCAGCATTTT.

The J gene is TRBJ2-7, the V gene TRBV11-1; D may be TRBD1 (6 bases). V dropped 6 bases and J dropped 4 bases, with 16 bases sitting between them. The CDR3 runs 14 residues. Germline CDR1 reads SGHAT; CDR2 reads FQDESV (reference sequence). The CDR3 coding sequence is TGTGCCAGCAGTTCAATGGGGGCCGTTTACGAGCAGTACTTC. This sequence encodes CASSSMGAVYEQYF.

J is TRBJ1-1 and V is TRBV6-4, with D possibly TRBD1 on 5 matching bases. Trimming pared 5 bases from V and 4 bases from J, leaving 17 bases between. This CDR3 region has 15 residues. Germline values: CDR1 MRHNA, CDR2 SNTAGT. The CDR3 here is CASSPGPLGGTEAFF. Here the CDR3 DNA reads TGTGCCAGCAGTCCGGGGCCTCTCGGGGGCACTGAAGCTTTCTTT.

The V call is TRBV7-8, the J call TRBJ1-1, with D uncertain. Germline loops: CDR1 SGHVS, CDR2 FQNEAQ. This CDR3 is 15 amino acids long. V was shortened by 1 base and J by 2 bases, with 11 bases between the two germline ends. CDR3 protein: CASSLDQNPNTEAFF. CDR3 sequence (DNA): TGTGCCAGCAGCTTAGACCAGAATCCTAACACTGAAGCTTTCTTT.

In this sample, this clone turned up once. This chain connects TRBV11-3 to TRBJ2-7; D might be TRBD1 or TRBD2, each matching 5 bases. This CDR3 spans 16 amino acids. From germline, CDR1 is SGHNT and CDR2 YENEEA. Trimming shortened V by 0 bases and J by 0 bases, and 12 bases separated the two germline ends. CDR3 coding DNA: TGTGCCAGCAGCTTAGAACGGGGTGGGGGCTCCTACGAGCAGTACTTC. It encodes CASSLERGGGSYEQYF.

The chain joins TRBV19 to TRBJ2-1, with 10 bases that match TRBD1. V shed 9 bases, J shed 6 bases, and the junction held 14 bases outside the gene matches. The CDR3 is 16 amino acids. Germline assignment: CDR1 LNHDA and CDR2 SQIVND (reference sequence). The CDR3 loop reads CASQPPGTGDFNEQFF. CDR3 DNA sequence: TGTGCCAGCCAGCCTCCCGGGACAGGGGACTTCAATGAGCAGTTCTTC.

CDR3 sequence: CASSLSPGTVSTEAFF. The CDR3 region has the DNA TGTGCCAGCAGCCTATCTCCCGGGACAGTGAGCACTGAAGCTTTCTTT. The chain carries TRBV7-8 and TRBJ1-1; 7 nucleotides line up with TRBD1. The CDR3 is 16 residues long. From germline, CDR1 is SGHVS and CDR2 FQNEAQ. The V segment lost 5 bases and the J segment 4 bases; nucleotides outside the gene matches: 13.

The CDR3: CASSLTRQGVTEAFF. The CDR3 DNA reads as TGTGCCAGCAGCCTCACCCGGCAGGGGGTCACTGAAGCTTTCTTT. The rearrangement joins TRBV7-2 to TRBJ1-1; 7 nucleotides align to TRBD1. Germline CDR1 and CDR2: SGHTA and FQGNSA. V gave up 5 bases and J gave up 4 bases; unmatched junction bases: 10. The CDR3 has 15 residues.

This chain joins TRBV7-2 and TRBJ1-5; D is ambiguous. V was cut by 5 bases and J by 5 bases, with 10 bases left in between. The length of the CDR3 is 13 residues. Germline lookup yields CDR1 SGHTA and CDR2 FQGNSA. DNA of the CDR3: TGTGCCAGCAGCCACTGGGCGGATCAGCCCCAGCATTTT. It specifies CASSHWADQPQHF. The variable domain in full, completed from reference TRBV7-2 and TRBJ1-5, reads GAGVSQSPSNKVTEKGKDVELRCDPISGHTALYWYRQSLGQGLEFLIYFQGNSAPDKSGLPSDRFSAERTGGSVSTLTIQRTQQEDSAVYLCASSHWADQPQHFGDGTRLSIL.

This rearrangement joins TRBV5-8 to TRBJ2-5; TRBD1 aligns across 7 bases. CDR1 is SGHTS, CDR2 YDEGEE, per germline. The CDR3 sequence is 16 residues long. J was trimmed by 5 bases and V by 3 bases; bases with no gene match: 13. As DNA, the CDR3 is TGTGCCAGCAGCTGGTTTGACAGGGCGGGTGAGGAGACCCAGTACTTC. Translating gives CASSWFDRAGEETQYF.

The J gene is TRBJ1-6, the V gene TRBV7-9; tentative D call: TRBD1 (6 bases). The CDR3 consists of 15 residues. Germline values: CDR1 SEHNR, CDR2 FQNEAQ (reference sequence). Deletions cut 5 bases from V and 7 bases from J, with 15 bases between. The CDR3 region has the DNA TGTGCCAGCAGCGAAACAGGACAGAAAAATTCACCCCTCCACTTT. Translation: CASSETGQKNSPLHF.

This chain links TRBV9 with TRBJ1-2; the match to TRBD1 covers 10 bases. The V segment lost 0 bases and the J segment 6 bases; nucleotides outside the gene matches: 2. Germline V gene lookup returns CDR1 SGDLS and CDR2 YYNGEE. This CDR3 comprises 14 residues. The DNA of the CDR3 is TGTGCCAGCAGCGTAGTCGGGACAGGGGATGGCTACACCTTC. Protein sequence: CASSVVGTGDGYTF.

The chain uses TRBV27 and TRBJ2-5; 8 nucleotides match TRBD1. Trimming cost V 5 bases and J 5 bases; bases outside gene matches: 10. The germline V gene encodes CDR1 MNHEY and CDR2 SMNVEV (reference sequence). CDR3 length: 15 residues. In DNA form, the CDR3 reads TGTGCCAGCAGTCAGAGGACAGGGCAAATCGAGACCCAGTACTTC. It translates to CASSQRTGQIETQYF.

The genes are TRBV7-2 and TRBJ1-1; no firm D call. CDR3 length: 14 amino acids. Trimming cost V 0 bases and J 1 base, with 6 bases left between them. Germline lookup yields CDR1 SGHTA and CDR2 FQGNSA. DNA for the CDR3: TGTGCCAGCAGCTTAGCTGGAGGGAACACTGAAGCTTTCTTT. Amino acid sequence: CASSLAGGNTEAFF.

This chain joins TRBV14 and TRBJ1-1; the D is unclear. CDR1 SGHDN and CDR2 FVKESK come from the germline V gene. Trimming removed 5 bases from V and 5 bases from J, with 12 bases in between. The CDR3 runs to 13 residues. The CDR3 region has the DNA TGTGCCAGCAGCGATTCCAGGAGGACTGAAGCTTTCTTT. Translating it yields CASSDSRRTEAFF.

CDR3 DNA sequence: TGCGCCAGCAGCCAAGAGAGTGCAGGGACAAGCGTGAACACTGAAGCTTTCTTT. Residues: CASSQESAGTSVNTEAFF. This sequence joins TRBV4-3 and TRBJ1-1, with D perhaps matching TRBD1 (6 bases). The V gene's germline CDR1 is LGHNA and CDR2 YSLEER. CDR3 length equals 18 residues. The V end was cut by 0 bases, the J end by 0 bases, with 17 bases between.